The 7 T cell receptor beta chains listed next were all sequenced from one sample in a study of blood T cell repertoires in COVID-19. Only in-frame clones appear in the TCRdb table, and some are missing; sequencing was by immunoSEQ multiplex PCR. The sample holds some 220,000 clones, around 84% seen once. Sequencing was performed on peripheral blood. These receptors all come from a human donor in a cohort sampled during active COVID-19.

This rearrangement joins TRBV28 to TRBJ2-1, with 15 bases matching TRBD2. The germline gives CDR1 MDHEN, CDR2 SYDVKM. The CDR3 runs 22 residues. The junction had 21 bases not matched to a gene; V was cut back by 5 bases and J by 4 bases. The CDR3 protein is CASSLRTSGRVSRASGYNEQFF. The DNA for the CDR3 is TGTGCCAGCAGTCTAAGGACTAGCGGGAGGGTAAGTAGGGCCTCTGGGTACAATGAGCAGTTCTTC.

The genes are TRBV4-1 and TRBJ1-6, with TRBD1 matching over 7 bases. The CDR3 totals 16 residues. V lost 4 bases and J lost 7; bases outside the gene matches: 10. Germline CDR1 MGHRA, CDR2 YSYEKL. Here the CDR3 reads CASSPLPPGQNSPLHF. CDR3 nucleotides: TGCGCCAGCAGCCCCCTCCCACCGGGACAGAATTCACCCCTCCACTTT.

The rearrangement uses TRBV20-1 and TRBJ1-2; a weak D match, TRBD1 (6 bases). Germline CDR1 is DFQATT and CDR2 is SNEGSKA (reference sequence). The CDR3 has 10 amino acids. This chain's CDR3 is CRTGFYGYTF. In DNA form, the CDR3 reads TGCAGAACAGGGTTCTATGGCTACACCTTC.

The V gene is TRBV4-2, the J gene TRBJ2-2, with unresolved D. Trimming cost V 1 base and J 2 bases, with 5 bases left between them. Germline CDR1 is LGHNA and CDR2 is YNFKEQ. The CDR3 spans 14 residues. CDR3 bases: TGTGCCAGCAGCCAAGTTATCAACACCGGGGAGCTGTTTTTT. Protein: CASSQVINTGELFF.

This rearrangement joins TRBV29-1 to TRBJ2-3; possibly TRBD2 for D (5 bases). Germline V gene sequence: CDR1 SQVTM, CDR2 ANQGSEA. This CDR3 comprises 12 residues. Trimming left V 6 bases short and J 1 base short, with 8 bases between. CDR3 bases: TGCAGCGTGGACGGGGGCACAGATACGCAGTATTTT. Protein sequence: CSVDGGTDTQYF.

V is TRBV6-5 and J is TRBJ2-1; D remains unclear. CDR3 length: 10 residues. Trimming left V 10 bases short and J 9 bases short, with 10 bases between. Per the germline V gene, CDR1 is MNHEY and CDR2 is SVGAGI. DNA of the CDR3: TGTGCCACTACCCCCCCTGAGCAGTTCTTC. Amino acid sequence: CATTPPEQFF.

V gene TRBV19 combines with J gene TRBJ2-1; 7 bases fit TRBD2. Per the germline V gene, CDR1 is LNHDA and CDR2 is SQIVND (reference sequence). This CDR3 comprises 16 residues. With V trimmed by 8 bases and J by 1 base, 11 bases remained unmatched. The CDR3 here is CASSGATSASYNEQFF. In nucleotides, the CDR3 is TGTGCCAGTTCTGGGGCAACTAGCGCATCCTACAATGAGCAGTTCTTC.